The 22 T cell receptor beta chains below come from one sample, sequenced in a study of CD8 T cells in ankylosing spondylitis. MiXCR was run by TCRdb on the 5' RACE reads, yielding one entry per CDR3 protein. Of 200,000 to 250,000 distinct CDR3 sequences listed, roughly 25% are singletons. Material: blood, either unsorted or a sorted T cell fraction (not recorded which). These receptors all come from a male donor with ankylosing spondylitis or in good health (not recorded which).

This clonotype was observed many times. CDR3 nucleotides: TGTGCCAGCAGCTCGGGGTATGGGGGGCGAGGCTACACCTTC. Its translation: CASSSGYGGRGYTF. This chain joins TRBV7-2 and TRBJ1-2, with D possibly TRBD1 on 6 matching bases. Per the germline V gene, CDR1 is SGHTA and CDR2 is FQGNSA. V lost 4 bases and J lost 8, with 17 bases in between. The CDR3 is 14 residues long.

This clonotype was counted only a few times. V is TRBV12-3 or TRBV12-4 and J is TRBJ1-4; TRBD1 aligns across 7 bases. This CDR3 comprises 13 residues. V gave up 4 bases and J gave up 5 bases; unmatched junction bases: 1. The CDR3 region is CASSWGQNEKLFF. The CDR3 DNA sequence: TGTGCCAGCAGTTGGGGACAGAATGAAAAACTGTTTTTT.

There are a few counts of this clonotype. The CDR3 here is CSARQPADTQYF. In nucleotides, the CDR3 is TGCAGTGCTAGGCAACCAGCAGATACGCAGTATTTT. The chain has TRBV20-1 and TRBJ2-3; D is unresolved. Per germline, CDR1 DFQATT and CDR2 SNEGSKA (reference sequence). This CDR3 region has 12 residues. Deletions cut 3 bases from V and 4 bases from J, with 8 bases between.

At least ten counts were recorded for this clonotype. The chain combines TRBV5-1 with TRBJ2-4; 9 positions match TRBD2. V shed 1 base and J 1 base; nucleotides not matched to a gene: 3. CDR1 and CDR2 (germline): SGHRS, YFSETQ. The CDR3 sequence is 16 residues long. The CDR3 loop is CASSLNAGGAKNIQYF. The CDR3 DNA reads as TGCGCCAGCAGCTTGAATGCGGGAGGGGCCAAAAACATTCAGTACTTC.

The chain joins TRBV20-1 to TRBJ2-3, with a possible D match to TRBD2 (5 bases). Germline loops: CDR1 DFQATT, CDR2 SNEGSKA (reference sequence). V lost 7 bases, J lost 3 bases, and 11 bases lay in between. The CDR3 runs to 12 residues. CDR3 loop: CSGSAETDTQYF. For the CDR3, the DNA is TGCAGTGGTAGCGCGGAAACAGATACGCAGTATTTT.

This clonotype came up many times. The chain has TRBV18 and TRBJ2-5; TRBD1 is a possible D gene (6 bases). Germline V CDR1 and CDR2: KGHSH, LQKENI. This CDR3 spans 15 amino acids. V dropped 2 bases and J dropped 5 bases, with 15 bases sitting between them. The CDR3 nucleotides read TGTGCCAGCTCACCAAGTGGGACACCTGCGGAGACCCAGTACTTC. It is translated as CASSPSGTPAETQYF.

V gene TRBV11-2 combines with J gene TRBJ2-7; TRBD2 agrees at 7 bases. J lost 4 bases, V lost 1 base, and 7 bases had no gene match. CDR1 SGHAT and CDR2 FQNNGV come from the germline V gene. CDR3 length equals 15 residues. CDR3 amino acids: CASSLGLAEGYEQYF. CDR3 nucleotide sequence: TGTGCCAGCAGCTTAGGGCTAGCGGAGGGGTACGAGCAGTACTTC.

With respect to this clonotype: One end of the junction varies from germline; a read error may be responsible. The V call is TRBV12-3 or TRBV12-4, the J call TRBJ2-3; tentative D call: TRBD1 (7 bases). The CDR3 extends over 15 amino acids. The CDR3 loop reads CASSLRDSNTDTQYF. The CDR3 region has the DNA TGTGCCAGCAGTTTGCGGGACAGCAACACAGATACGCAGTACTTT.

CDR3 in DNA: TGTGCCAGCAGTTCCCCTTTGCGGGAGGTGAATGAGCAGTTCTTC. It codes for CASSSPLREVNEQFF. The gene calls are TRBV6-2 or TRBV6-3 and TRBJ2-1, with 8 bases fitting TRBD2. In germline, CDR1 is MNHEY, CDR2 SVGEGT. The ends lost 4 bases at V and 7 bases at J; junction bases unmatched: 9. This CDR3 contains 15 residues.

This clonotype showed up just a few times. This rearrangement joins TRBV20-1 to TRBJ2-2; no firm D call. The CDR3 spans 15 residues. V was clipped by 0 bases and J by 6 bases, with 14 bases between them. Looked up from germline, CDR1 is DFQATT and CDR2 is SNEGSKA (reference sequence). CDR3 nucleotide sequence: TGCAGTGCTAGAGATCGGTTAGCACGCGCCGGGGAGCTGTTTTTT. As protein: CSARDRLARAGELFF.

This clonotype occurred once. The J gene is TRBJ2-7, the V gene TRBV29-1; TRBD1 aligns across 7 bases. J gave up 0 bases and V 7 bases, and 6 bases lay outside the gene matches. In germline, CDR1 is SQVTM, CDR2 ANQGSEA. The CDR3 length is 13 residues. This chain's CDR3 is CSATGASSYEQYF. In DNA form, the CDR3 reads TGCAGCGCCACAGGGGCGAGCTCCTACGAGCAGTACTTC.

This clonotype was seen ten or more times. The chain is built from TRBV20-1 and TRBJ1-1; TRBD1 is a possible D gene (6 bases). V was shortened by 5 bases and J by 0 bases, with 10 bases between the two germline ends. Germline-derived CDR1 and CDR2 are DFQATT and SNEGSKA (reference sequence). The CDR3 has 13 residues. CDR3 bases: TGCAGTGCTCCCACAGGGATGAACACTGAAGCTTTCTTT. It translates to CSAPTGMNTEAFF.

This clonotype has a count of ten or more. The V call is TRBV4-1, the J call TRBJ1-4; D not resolved. Per germline, CDR1 MGHRA and CDR2 YSYEKL. CDR3 size: 15 residues. Trimming removed 0 bases from V and 5 bases from J, with 10 bases in between. CDR3 in DNA: TGCGCCAGCAGCCAAGAGCTAGCCCGCAATGAAAAACTGTTTTTT. Encoded protein: CASSQELARNEKLFF.

The rearrangement joins TRBV5-1 to TRBJ2-1; tentatively, D is TRBD1 (5 bases). This CDR3 is 14 amino acids long. CDR1 is SGHRS, CDR2 YFSETQ, per germline. V lost 0 bases to trimming and J lost 8 bases, with 12 bases between them. The CDR3 here is CASSLARQGYEQFF. In DNA, the CDR3 is TGCGCCAGCAGCTTGGCGCGGCAGGGATATGAGCAGTTCTTC. The full variable domain, with the rest looked up from reference TRBV5-1 and TRBJ2-1, is KAGVTQTPRYLIKTRGQQVTLSCSPISGHRSVSWYQQTPGQGLQFLFEYFSETQRNKGNFPGRFSGRQFSNSRSEMNVSTLELGDSALYLCASSLARQGYEQFFGPGTRLTVL.

This clonotype was counted many times. The chain joins TRBV20-1 to TRBJ2-7; 10 bases map to TRBD1. V was clipped by 7 bases and J by 3 bases; unmatched bases: 3. Germline loops: CDR1 DFQATT, CDR2 SNEGSKA (reference sequence). The CDR3 is made up of 12 amino acids. In DNA form, the CDR3 reads TGCAGTGGGGACAGGGGCAACTACGAGCAGTACTTC. Its translation is CSGDRGNYEQYF.

This clonotype was observed a few times. This chain connects TRBV28 to TRBJ2-5, with 8 nucleotides matching TRBD2. The CDR3 contains 15 residues. With V trimmed by 4 bases and J by 4 bases, 8 bases remained unmatched. CDR1 and CDR2 (germline): MDHEN, SYDVKM. Written as DNA, the CDR3 is TGTGCCAGCAGTTCCCTTGGCGGGAGGAGAGAGACCCAGTACTTC. Amino acids: CASSSLGGRRETQYF. Drawing the rest from reference TRBV28 and TRBJ2-5, the complete variable domain is DVKVTQSSRYLVKRTGEKVFLECVQDMDHENMFWYRQDPGLGLRLIYFSYDVKMKEKGDIPEGYSVSREKKERFSLILESASTNQTSMYLCASSSLGGRRETQYFGPGTRLLVL.

This chain uses TRBV12-3 or TRBV12-4 with TRBJ2-1; 13 bases align to TRBD2. After removal of 4 bases from V and 9 bases from J, the junction contained 9 bases not matched to a gene. This CDR3 contains 16 residues. In DNA, the CDR3 is TGTGCCAGCAGTTCCAGACTAGCGGGAGGTGTGAGTGAGCAGTTCTTC. Its translation: CASSSRLAGGVSEQFF.

Turning to this clonotype: Just one base apart from a much larger clone, this may be a read error. The V call is TRBV11-2, the J call TRBJ2-6; D may be TRBD2 (5 bases). The CDR3 loop spans 15 amino acids. V dropped 4 bases and J dropped 2 bases, with 9 bases sitting between them. Germline CDR1 is SGHAT and CDR2 is FQNNGV. CDR3 nucleotides: TGTGCCAGCAGCTACAGCGGAGCTGGGGCCAACGTCCTGACTTTC. Translation: CASSYSGAGANVLTF.

This clonotype was recorded many times. The chain combines TRBV10-3 with TRBJ2-1; TRBD2 might be the D (6 bases). V lost 4 bases and J 7 bases, leaving 14 bases between the germline ends. This CDR3 region has 14 residues. In germline, CDR1 is ENHRY, CDR2 SYGVKD. The CDR3 DNA is TGTGCCATCAGTGTCCAGGGCCTAGCGAATGAGCAGTTCTTC. It codes for CAISVQGLANEQFF.

Many counts were recorded for this clonotype. V is TRBV12-3 or TRBV12-4 and J is TRBJ2-1, with 10 bases identical to TRBD2. The CDR3 sequence is 17 residues long. The V gene end was trimmed by 1 base and the J gene end by 12 bases; junction bases not matched to a gene: 15. Here the CDR3 reads CASSLVAASGSRTVQFF. The CDR3 coding sequence is TGTGCCAGCAGTTTAGTCGCCGCTAGCGGGAGTAGGACGGTGCAGTTCTTC.

This clonotype was detected many times. The chain is built from TRBV5-1 and TRBJ2-1, with TRBD2 identical over 8 bases. The CDR3 is 15 amino acids. The V gene end was trimmed by 0 bases and the J gene end by 3 bases; junction bases not matched to a gene: 2. In germline, CDR1 is SGHRS, CDR2 YFSETQ. The CDR3 is CASSLASGSYNEQFF. The DNA for the CDR3 is TGCGCCAGCAGCTTGGCAAGCGGGAGCTACAATGAGCAGTTCTTC.

The chain combines TRBV25-1 with TRBJ2-7; 11 bases map to TRBD2. Germline V gene data show CDR1 as MGHDK and CDR2 as SYGVNS. With V trimmed by 7 bases and J by 5 bases, 13 bases remained unmatched. The CDR3 covers 16 residues. DNA of the CDR3: TGTGCCAGCACTGCAGATTTAGCGGGAGGGACCCACGAGCAGTACTTC. It codes for CASTADLAGGTHEQYF.